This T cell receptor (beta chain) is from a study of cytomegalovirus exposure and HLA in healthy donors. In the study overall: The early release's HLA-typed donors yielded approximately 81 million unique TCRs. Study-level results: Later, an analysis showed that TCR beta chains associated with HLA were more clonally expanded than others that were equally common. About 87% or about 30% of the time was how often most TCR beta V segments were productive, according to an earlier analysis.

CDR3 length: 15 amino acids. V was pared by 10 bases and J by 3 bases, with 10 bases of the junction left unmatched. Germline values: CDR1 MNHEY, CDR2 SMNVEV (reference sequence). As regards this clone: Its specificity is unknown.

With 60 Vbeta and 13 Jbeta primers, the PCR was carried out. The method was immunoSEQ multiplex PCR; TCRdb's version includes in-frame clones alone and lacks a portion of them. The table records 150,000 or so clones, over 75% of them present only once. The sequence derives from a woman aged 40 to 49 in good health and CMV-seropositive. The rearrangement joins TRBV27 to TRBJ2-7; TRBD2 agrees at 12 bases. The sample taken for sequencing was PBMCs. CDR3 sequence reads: CATRLLAGGSYEQYF. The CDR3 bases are TGTGCCACCCGCCTTCTAGCGGGAGGGAGCTACGAGCAGTACTTC.